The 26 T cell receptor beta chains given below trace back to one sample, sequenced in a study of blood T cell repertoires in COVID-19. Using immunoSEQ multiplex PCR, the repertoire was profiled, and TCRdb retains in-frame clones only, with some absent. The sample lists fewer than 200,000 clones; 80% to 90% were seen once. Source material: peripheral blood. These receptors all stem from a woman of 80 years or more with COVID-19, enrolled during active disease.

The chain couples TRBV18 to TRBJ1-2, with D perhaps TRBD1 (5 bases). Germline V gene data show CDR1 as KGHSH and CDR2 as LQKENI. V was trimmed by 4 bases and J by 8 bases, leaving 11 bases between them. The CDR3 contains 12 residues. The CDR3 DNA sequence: TGTGCCAGCTCACTCTTGGACATAGGCTACACCTTC. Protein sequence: CASSLLDIGYTF. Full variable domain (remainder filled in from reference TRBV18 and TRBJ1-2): NAGVMQNPRHLVRRRGQEARLRCSPMKGHSHVYWYRQLPEEGLKFMVYLQKENIIDESGMPKERFSAEFPKEGPSILRIQQVVRGDSAAYFCASSLLDIGYTFGSGTRLTVV.

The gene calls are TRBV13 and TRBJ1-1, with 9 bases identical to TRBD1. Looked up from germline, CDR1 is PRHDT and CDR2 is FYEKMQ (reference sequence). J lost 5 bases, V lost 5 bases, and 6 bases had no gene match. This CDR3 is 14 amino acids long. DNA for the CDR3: TGTGCCAGCAGCCCAAGGACAGGGGCGACTGAAGCTTTCTTT. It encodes CASSPRTGATEAFF.

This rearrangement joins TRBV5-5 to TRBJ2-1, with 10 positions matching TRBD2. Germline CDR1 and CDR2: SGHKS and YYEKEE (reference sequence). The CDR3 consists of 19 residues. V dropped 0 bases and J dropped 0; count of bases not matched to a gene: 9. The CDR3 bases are TGTGCCAGCAGCTTGGTTATAGCGGGGGGACCCGTCTCCTACAATGAGCAGTTCTTC. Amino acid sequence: CASSLVIAGGPVSYNEQFF. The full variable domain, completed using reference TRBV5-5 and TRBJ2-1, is DAGVTQSPTHLIKTRGQQVTLRCSPISGHKSVSWYQQVLGQGPQFIFQYYEKEERGRGNFPDRFSARQFPNYSSELNVNALLLGDSALYLCASSLVIAGGPVSYNEQFFGPGTRLTVL.

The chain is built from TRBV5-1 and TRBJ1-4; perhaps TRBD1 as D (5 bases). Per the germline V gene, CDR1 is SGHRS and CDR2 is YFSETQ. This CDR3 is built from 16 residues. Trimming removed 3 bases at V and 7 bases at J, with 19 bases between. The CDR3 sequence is CASSSLPGGSGEKLFF. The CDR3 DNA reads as TGCGCCAGCAGCTCCCTCCCCGGGGGATCGGGTGAAAAACTGTTTTTT.

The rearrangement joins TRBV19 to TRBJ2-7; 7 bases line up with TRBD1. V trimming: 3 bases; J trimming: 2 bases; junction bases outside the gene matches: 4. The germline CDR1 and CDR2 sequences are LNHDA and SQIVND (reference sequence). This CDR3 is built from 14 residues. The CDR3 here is CASSMGTDTYEQYF. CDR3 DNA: TGTGCCAGTAGTATGGGGACAGACACCTACGAGCAGTACTTC.

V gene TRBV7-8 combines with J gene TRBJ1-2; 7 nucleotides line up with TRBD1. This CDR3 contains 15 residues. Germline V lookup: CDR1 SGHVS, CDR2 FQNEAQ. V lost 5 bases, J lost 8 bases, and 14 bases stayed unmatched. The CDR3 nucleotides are TGTGCCAGCAGCAATTTACAGGGGACTCATTGGGGCTACACCTTC. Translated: CASSNLQGTHWGYTF.

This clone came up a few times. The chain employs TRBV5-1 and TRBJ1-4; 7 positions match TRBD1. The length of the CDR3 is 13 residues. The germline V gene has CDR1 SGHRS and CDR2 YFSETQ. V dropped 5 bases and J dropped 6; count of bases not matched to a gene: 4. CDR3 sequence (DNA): TGCGCCAGCAGGAAGGGGGCGGATGAAAAACTGTTTTTT. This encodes CASRKGADEKLFF.

DNA of the CDR3: TGCAGCGCTAGCACAGGGGGAGGTACTGAAGCTTTCTTT. Amino acid sequence: CSASTGGGTEAFF. This chain joins TRBV29-1 and TRBJ1-1, with 8 nucleotides matching TRBD1. Germline-derived CDR1 and CDR2 are SQVTM and ANQGSEA. The junction had 9 bases not matched to a gene; V was cut back by 7 bases and J by 5 bases. The length of the CDR3 is 13 residues.

CDR3: CASSLEWGYNEQYF. DNA of the CDR3: TGCGCCAGCAGCTTGGAGTGGGGCTACAACGAGCAGTACTTC. The V call is TRBV5-1, the J call TRBJ2-7; possible D gene TRBD1, 5 bases. The CDR3 extends over 14 amino acids. Germline V gene sequence: CDR1 SGHRS, CDR2 YFSETQ. V lost 0 bases and J 5 bases, leaving 12 bases between the germline ends.

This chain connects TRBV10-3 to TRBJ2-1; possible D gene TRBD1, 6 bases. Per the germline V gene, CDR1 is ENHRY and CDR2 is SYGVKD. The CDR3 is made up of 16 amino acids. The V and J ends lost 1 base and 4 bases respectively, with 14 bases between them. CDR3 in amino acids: CAISELGANQYNEQFF. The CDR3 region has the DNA TGTGCCATCAGTGAGTTGGGGGCGAATCAGTACAATGAGCAGTTCTTC.

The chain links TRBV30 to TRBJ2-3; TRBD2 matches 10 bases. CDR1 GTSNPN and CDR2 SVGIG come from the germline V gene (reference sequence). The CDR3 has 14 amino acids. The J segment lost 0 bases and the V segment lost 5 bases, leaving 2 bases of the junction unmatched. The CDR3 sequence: CAWLAGGSTDTQYF. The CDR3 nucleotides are TGTGCCTGGTTAGCGGGGGGAAGCACAGATACGCAGTATTTT.

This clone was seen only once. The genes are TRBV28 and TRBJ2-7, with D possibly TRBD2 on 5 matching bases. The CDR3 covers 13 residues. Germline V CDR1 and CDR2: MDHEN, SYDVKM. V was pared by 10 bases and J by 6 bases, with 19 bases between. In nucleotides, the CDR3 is TGTGCCATCGCCAGCGGTTCTACGCTCGAGCAGTACTTC. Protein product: CAIASGSTLEQYF.

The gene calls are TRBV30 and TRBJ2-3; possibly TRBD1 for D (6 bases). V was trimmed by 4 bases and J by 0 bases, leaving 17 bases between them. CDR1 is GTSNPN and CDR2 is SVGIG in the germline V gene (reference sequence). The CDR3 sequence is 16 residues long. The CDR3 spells CAWNDRQRASTDTQYF. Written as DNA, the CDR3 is TGTGCCTGGAATGACAGGCAGCGTGCTAGCACAGATACGCAGTATTTT.

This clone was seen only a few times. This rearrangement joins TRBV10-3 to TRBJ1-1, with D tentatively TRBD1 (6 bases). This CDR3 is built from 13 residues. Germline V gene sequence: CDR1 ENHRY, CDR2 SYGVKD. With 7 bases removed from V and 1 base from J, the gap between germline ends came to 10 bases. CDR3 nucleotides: TGTGCCATCAACCGGGACAAGAACACTGAAGCTTTCTTT. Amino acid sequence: CAINRDKNTEAFF.

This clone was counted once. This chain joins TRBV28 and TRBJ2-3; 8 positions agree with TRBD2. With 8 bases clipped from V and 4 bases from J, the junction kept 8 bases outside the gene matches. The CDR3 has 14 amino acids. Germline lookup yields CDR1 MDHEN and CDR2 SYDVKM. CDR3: CASETGGPADTQYF. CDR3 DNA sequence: TGTGCCAGCGAGACGGGAGGGCCGGCAGATACGCAGTATTTT.

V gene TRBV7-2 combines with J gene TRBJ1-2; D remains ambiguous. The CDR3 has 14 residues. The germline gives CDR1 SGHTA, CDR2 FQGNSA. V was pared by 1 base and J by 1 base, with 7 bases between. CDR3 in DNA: TGTGCCAGCAGCTTAGGGCCCCTTAACTATGGCTACACCTTC. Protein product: CASSLGPLNYGYTF.

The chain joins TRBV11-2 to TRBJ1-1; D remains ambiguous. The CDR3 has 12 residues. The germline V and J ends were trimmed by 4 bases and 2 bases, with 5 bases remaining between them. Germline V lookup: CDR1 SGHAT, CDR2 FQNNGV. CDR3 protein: CASSYKNTEAFF. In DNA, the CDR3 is TGTGCCAGCAGCTACAAAAACACTGAAGCTTTCTTT.

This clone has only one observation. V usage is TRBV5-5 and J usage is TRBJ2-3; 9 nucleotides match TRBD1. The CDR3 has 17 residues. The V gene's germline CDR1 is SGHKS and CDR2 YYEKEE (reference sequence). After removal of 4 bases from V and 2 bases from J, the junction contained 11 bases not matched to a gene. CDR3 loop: CASSPPPGQGSTDTQYF. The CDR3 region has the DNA TGTGCCAGCAGCCCTCCCCCGGGACAGGGATCCACAGATACGCAGTATTTT.

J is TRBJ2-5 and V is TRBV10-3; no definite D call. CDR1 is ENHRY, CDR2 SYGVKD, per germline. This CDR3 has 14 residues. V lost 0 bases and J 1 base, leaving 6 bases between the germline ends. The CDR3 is CAISESIFQETQYF. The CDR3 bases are TGTGCCATCAGTGAGTCAATCTTCCAAGAGACCCAGTACTTC.

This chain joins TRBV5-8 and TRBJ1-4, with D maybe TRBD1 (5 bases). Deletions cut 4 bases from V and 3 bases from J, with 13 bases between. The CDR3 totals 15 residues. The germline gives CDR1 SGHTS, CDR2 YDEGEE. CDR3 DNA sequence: TGTGCCAGCAGCAAGGGGTGGAGGGCTAATGAAAAACTGTTTTTT. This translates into CASSKGWRANEKLFF.

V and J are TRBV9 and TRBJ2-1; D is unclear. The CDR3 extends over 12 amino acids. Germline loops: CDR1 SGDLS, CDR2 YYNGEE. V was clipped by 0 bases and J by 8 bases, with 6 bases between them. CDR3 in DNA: TGTGCCAGCAGCGTAGCTTTCCATGAGCAGTTCTTC. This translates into CASSVAFHEQFF.

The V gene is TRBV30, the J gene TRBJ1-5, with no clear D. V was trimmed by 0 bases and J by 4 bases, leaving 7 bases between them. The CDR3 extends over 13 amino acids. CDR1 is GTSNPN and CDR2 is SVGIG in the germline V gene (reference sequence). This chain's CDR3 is CAWSVLGNQPQHF. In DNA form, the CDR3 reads TGTGCCTGGAGTGTACTAGGGAATCAGCCCCAGCATTTT.

CDR3 nucleotide sequence: TGTGCCAGCAGCGACCGACTAGCGGATATTACATACGAGCAGTACTTC. Residues: CASSDRLADITYEQYF. The gene calls are TRBV3-1 (or the pseudogene TRBV3-2) and TRBJ2-7, with 9 bases matching TRBD2. CDR3 length equals 16 residues. The germline V gene encodes CDR1 LGHDT and CDR2 YNNKEL (reference sequence). V shed 5 bases and J 4 bases; nucleotides not matched to a gene: 12.

The DNA for the CDR3 is TGTGCCAGCAGTTTTGCAGGTAATCAGCCCCAGCATTTT. Translation: CASSFAGNQPQHF. The chain carries TRBV27 and TRBJ1-5; D remains unclear. Trimming pared 3 bases from V and 4 bases from J, leaving 7 bases between. The CDR3 has 13 amino acids. In germline, CDR1 is MNHEY, CDR2 SMNVEV (reference sequence).

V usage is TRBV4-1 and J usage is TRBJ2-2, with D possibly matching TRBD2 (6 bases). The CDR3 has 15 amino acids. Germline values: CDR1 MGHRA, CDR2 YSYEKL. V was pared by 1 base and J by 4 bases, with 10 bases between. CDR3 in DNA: TGCGCCAGCAGCCAAGCGGTAGCGGTCACCGGGGAGCTGTTTTTT. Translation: CASSQAVAVTGELFF.

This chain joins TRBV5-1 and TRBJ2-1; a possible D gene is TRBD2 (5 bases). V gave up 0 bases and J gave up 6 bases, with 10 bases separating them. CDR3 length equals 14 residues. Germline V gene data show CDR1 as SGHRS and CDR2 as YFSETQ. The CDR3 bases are TGCGCCAGCAGCTTGGGGAGTACTAGCAATGAGCAGTTCTTC. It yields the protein CASSLGSTSNEQFF.